This T cell receptor beta chain originates from a study of blood T cell repertoires in COVID-19. At the level of the study: Some COVID-19 samples were acute and others convalescent; all came from the United States, Italy and Spain. T cells, B-cell-depleted T cells, or PBMCs provided the cDNA or gDNA that served as material.

The germline gives CDR1 SGHRS, CDR2 YFSETQ. This CDR3 has 15 amino acids. Unmatched junction bases numbered 8, after V lost 5 bases and J lost 4 bases. Original processing methods: Amplification with reference gene primers provided the estimates of nucleated cell counts. Clones were read by immunoSEQ multiplex PCR, and TCRdb kept only the in-frame ones, dropping some. The DNA was the basis for D and trimming; V, J and clone size are from that table. The data hold just over 95,000 clones, with over 80% observed a single time. This chain connects TRBV5-1 to TRBJ2-5; 10 bases match TRBD2. The TCR sequence derives from a man at least 80 years old with acute or convalescent COVID-19. The sample comprised peripheral blood. Written as DNA, the CDR3 is TGCGCCAGCAGAACGTTAGCGGGGGGTGGAGAGACCCAGTACTTC. Its translation is CASRTLAGGGETQYF.